The 2 T cell receptor beta chains reported below all come from one sample, sequenced in a study of T cells after posttransplantation cyclophosphamide. Using immunoSEQ multiplex PCR, the repertoire was profiled, and TCRdb retains in-frame clones only, with some absent. This sample comprises around 12,000 clones, none seen once only. Cyclophosphamide on days +3 and +4 followed busulfan-fludarabine conditioning and a marrow graft. Specimen: PBMCs, collected after allogeneic stem cell transplant with posttransplant cyclophosphamide. The receptors here all came from a female patient aged 40-50 years who received an allogeneic stem cell transplant from an unrelated donor, was CMV-positive, and had acute GVHD only. Some T cells may possibly be graft donor cells.

This clone occurred many times. The gene calls are TRBV5-4 and TRBJ1-4; 7 nucleotides match TRBD1. J was trimmed by 3 bases and V by 5 bases; bases with no gene match: 4. CDR1 and CDR2 from the germline V gene are SGHNT and YYREEE (reference sequence). The CDR3 length is 14 residues. The CDR3 sequence: CASRDGTANEKLFF. CDR3 DNA: TGTGCCAGCAGGGACGGGACAGCTAATGAAAAACTGTTTTTT.

Comment on this clone: A far larger clone is one nucleotide away, so this likely arose from a read error. This chain joins TRBV30 and TRBJ2-3; maybe TRBD2 (6 bases). V dropped 7 bases and J dropped 6 bases, with 23 bases sitting between them. Germline CDR1 GTSNPN, CDR2 SVGIG (reference sequence). This CDR3 has 15 amino acids. The DNA for the CDR3 is TGTGCCTCCAACACTCTGGAGGGGCCCGGGGATACGCAGTATTTT. Its translation is CASNTLEGPGDTQYF.